This entry features one T cell receptor beta chain sequence. The germline gene is not matched at one end of the junction; a read error may be the cause. Germline V gene data show CDR1 as MDHEN and CDR2 as SYDVKM. This CDR3 contains 17 residues. All patients were untreated before thyroid surgery. TCRdb reprocessed the PCR reads via MiXCR. The data hold approximately 19,000 clones, with roughly a sixth observed a single time. This specimen belongs to a study of metastatic and nonmetastatic thyroid tumors. Across the study: Repertoires of blood and of tissue (tumor or nodule) from malignant and benign thyroid patients were compared.

This TCR came from a female donor with papillary thyroid cancer or a benign thyroid nodule (not recorded which). Some clones in this sample may be carry-over from other donors' samples. J is TRBJ2-4 and V is TRBV28; TRBD2 matches 8 bases. Material for sequencing was blood. CDR3 in amino acids: CAGSRTLAGQRGRIQYF. DNA of the CDR3: TGCGCCGGCAGTCGGACCCTAGCGGGTCAACGGGGTCGCATTCAGTACTTC.